This T cell receptor (beta chain) was captured in a study of Ad26.COV2.S vaccination and SARS-CoV-2 variants. Overall study results and limits: Among vaccine recipients, spike-specific TCR breadth exceeded that of placebo recipients. The TCR breadth and depth analyses may have produced an underestimate of total T cell responses. Substantial breadth in spike-specific CD8+ and CD4+ T cell responses was reportedly seen after vaccination. Placebo recipients and vaccine recipients were similar in non-spike TCR breadth.

This clone was detected many times. Antigen: not known. V shed 3 bases, J shed 4 bases, and the junction held 6 bases outside the gene matches. This CDR3 is 15 amino acids long. The germline CDR1 and CDR2 sequences are DFQATT and SNEGSKA (reference sequence). Profiled with immunoSEQ multiplex PCR; TCRdb holds only in-frame clones, not every one. The sample shows about 98,000 clones, about three quarters of them seen only once. The clonotype comes from a human donor who had recovered from COVID-19. The chain combines TRBV20-1 with TRBJ2-1; 10 bases fit TRBD2. This material consisted of peripheral blood, taken after recovery from COVID-19. Written as DNA, the CDR3 is TGCAGTGCTAGTCCGCTAGCGGGGGTATACAATGAGCAGTTCTTC. Residues: CSASPLAGVYNEQFF.